Listed below are T cell receptor beta chains from one sample, sequenced in a study of cytomegalovirus exposure and HLA in healthy donors. The repertoire was sequenced with immunoSEQ multiplex PCR; TCRdb's copy has only in-frame clones and lacks some. The sample has over 50,000 clones. The sample comprised PBMCs. Receptor source: a man aged 50 or older in good health and CMV-seropositive. The CDR3 runs from the conserved cysteine through the conserved F or W. The D gene is left open where the match is weak.

j_call d_call v_call cdr3_aa cdr3_nt
TRBJ2-7 - TRBV19 CASRATGTFSYEQYF TGTGCCAGTAGGGCTACCGGGACATTCTCCTACGAGCAGTACTTC
TRBJ1-1 - TRBV6-5 CASIARENTEAFF TGTGCCAGCATTGCCAGGGAGAACACTGAAGCTTTCTTT
TRBJ2-7 TRBD1 TRBV29-1 CSVEDGTAYEQYF TGCAGCGTTGAGGACGGGACAGCTTACGAGCAGTACTTC
TRBJ2-5 TRBD2 TRBV4-1 CASSQVMGLGSTQYF TGCGCCAGCAGCCAAGTTATGGGACTAGGTTCGACCCAGTACTTC
TRBJ1-2 TRBD1 TRBV28 CASSFPQGYGYTF TGTGCCAGCAGTTTCCCACAGGGGTATGGCTACACCTTC
TRBJ1-3 - TRBV27 CASSPRDRLGNTIYF TGTGCCAGCAGTCCCAGGGATCGGCTTGGAAACACCATATATTTT
TRBJ1-1 - TRBV4-1 CASSLGQGYTEAFF TGCGCCAGCAGCCTGGGGCAGGGATACACTGAAGCTTTCTTT
TRBJ1-2 TRBD1 TRBV28 CASSFPQGASTF TGTGCCAGCAGTTTCCCCCAGGGGGCGTCCACCTTC
TRBJ1-1 TRBD1 TRBV9 CASSPGQAANTEAFF TGTGCCAGCAGTCCAGGACAGGCAGCGAACACTGAAGCTTTCTTT
TRBJ1-1 - TRBV9 CASSALGGMNTEAFF TGTGCCAGCAGCGCTCTGGGGGGAATGAACACTGAAGCTTTCTTT
TRBJ2-7 TRBD2 TRBV7-2 CASSSTSAVYEQYF TGTGCCAGCAGCTCGACTAGCGCCGTGTACGAGCAGTACTTC
TRBJ1-1 TRBD1 TRBV7-9 CASSTGGATVEAFF TGTGCCAGCAGCACAGGGGGCGCGACGGTTGAAGCTTTCTTT
TRBJ2-2 TRBD2 TRBV9 CASSVGLAANTGELFF TGTGCCAGCAGCGTAGGACTAGCGGCGAACACCGGGGAGCTGTTTTTT
TRBJ2-6 - TRBV9 CASSLTPSGANVLTF TGTGCCAGCAGCCTGACACCGTCTGGGGCCAACGTCCTGACTTTC
TRBJ2-1 TRBD2 TRBV6-5 CASSYSETSGRKERFF TGTGCCAGCAGTTACTCTGAGACTAGCGGGAGAAAGGAGCGGTTCTTC
TRBJ1-5 - TRBV6-1 CASSEAGGSNQPQHF TGTGCCAGCAGTGAGGCGGGAGGGAGCAATCAGCCCCAGCATTTT
TRBJ2-1 TRBD2 TRBV25-1 CASSEYRLAGVRNEQFF TGTGCCAGCAGTGAATATCGACTAGCGGGAGTTAGGAATGAGCAGTTCTTC
TRBJ1-6 TRBD1 TRBV7-9 CASSTRDRGSPLHF TGTGCCAGCAGCACCCGGGACAGAGGATCACCCCTCCACTTT
TRBJ1-5 - TRBV5-1 CASSFGQGPNQPQHF TGCGCCAGCAGCTTCGGGCAGGGTCCCAATCAGCCCCAGCATTTT
TRBJ2-7 TRBD1 TRBV6-1 CASSGQAPTYEQYF TGTGCCAGCAGCGGACAGGCCCCTACCTACGAGCAGTACTTC
TRBJ2-1 TRBD2 TRBV2 CASSVTLAGGSNEQFF TGTGCCAGCAGTGTCACCCTAGCGGGAGGGTCCAATGAGCAGTTCTTC
TRBJ2-7 TRBD1 TRBV4-1 CASSLDRGRAYEQYF TGCGCCAGCAGCCTCGACAGGGGGCGCGCCTACGAGCAGTACTTC
TRBJ2-7 - TRBV25-1 CASSGGLYEQYF TGTGCCAGCAGTGGGGGCCTCTACGAGCAGTACTTC
TRBJ2-7 - TRBV4-3 CASSPLAGDEQYF TGCGCCAGCAGCCCTCTCGCGGGCGACGAGCAGTACTTC
TRBJ1-1 TRBD1 TRBV6-5 CASSSLGGAVEAFF TGTGCCAGCAGTTCCCTAGGGGGCGCGGTTGAAGCTTTCTTT
TRBJ1-1 - TRBV19 CASSSLTSLGAFF TGTGCCAGTAGTTCTCTCACCAGTCTAGGTGCTTTCTTT
TRBJ2-7 TRBD2 TRBV5-1 CASSATSGRALEQYF TGCGCCAGCAGCGCTACTAGCGGGAGGGCCTTGGAGCAGTACTTC
TRBJ2-5 - TRBV11-3 CASSFGGRETQYF TGTGCCAGCAGCTTTGGCGGTAGAGAGACCCAGTACTTC
TRBJ2-7 TRBD2 TRBV15 CATSSLASGSYEQYF TGTGCCACCAGCAGTTTAGCTAGCGGGAGCTACGAGCAGTACTTC
TRBJ1-5 - TRBV6-5 CASSDSLVNQPQHF TGTGCCAGCTCGGACAGCCTAGTCAATCAGCCCCAGCATTTT
TRBJ1-5 - TRBV28 CASSTILERINQPQHF TGTGCCAGCAGTACTATCTTGGAAAGGATTAATCAGCCCCAGCATTTT
TRBJ2-6 - TRBV4-2 CASSQDYSSSGANVLTF TGTGCCAGCAGCCAAGATTACAGTTCCTCTGGGGCCAACGTCCTGACTTTC
TRBJ1-5 TRBD1 TRBV29-1 CSAGQGVNQPQHF TGCAGCGCCGGCCAGGGGGTCAATCAGCCCCAGCATTTT
TRBJ1-3 TRBD1 TRBV30 CAWMRGQGAGNTIYF TGTGCCTGGATGAGGGGACAGGGGGCCGGAAACACCATATATTTT
TRBJ2-7 TRBD2 TRBV6-1 CASSGGLGSSYEQYF TGTGCCAGCAGTGGTGGACTAGGGAGCTCCTACGAGCAGTACTTC
TRBJ2-5 TRBD1 TRBV7-2 CASSDRDRGSRETQYF TGTGCCAGCAGCGACCGGGACAGGGGATCCCGAGAGACCCAGTACTTC
TRBJ2-2 TRBD2 TRBV4-3 CASSQDTSGYLTGELFF TGCGCCAGCAGCCAAGACACTAGCGGGTATCTCACCGGGGAGCTGTTTTTT
TRBJ2-7 TRBD1 TRBV2 CASSGERGRNEQYF TGTGCCAGCAGTGGGGAAAGGGGGCGTAACGAGCAGTACTTC
TRBJ1-2 TRBD1 TRBV19 CASTPGQGVGYGYTF TGTGCCAGTACCCCGGGACAGGGTGTCGGCTATGGCTACACCTTC
TRBJ2-5 - TRBV2 CASSDGARVGTQYF TGTGCCAGCAGTGATGGGGCTAGAGTTGGGACCCAGTACTTC
TRBJ1-1 - TRBV20-1 CSATRGTEAFF TGCAGTGCTACCAGGGGAACTGAAGCTTTCTTT
TRBJ2-7 TRBD2 TRBV7-3 CASSLTTVTSGSSYEQYF TGTGCCAGCAGCTTAACGACGGTTACTAGCGGGAGCTCCTACGAGCAGTACTTC